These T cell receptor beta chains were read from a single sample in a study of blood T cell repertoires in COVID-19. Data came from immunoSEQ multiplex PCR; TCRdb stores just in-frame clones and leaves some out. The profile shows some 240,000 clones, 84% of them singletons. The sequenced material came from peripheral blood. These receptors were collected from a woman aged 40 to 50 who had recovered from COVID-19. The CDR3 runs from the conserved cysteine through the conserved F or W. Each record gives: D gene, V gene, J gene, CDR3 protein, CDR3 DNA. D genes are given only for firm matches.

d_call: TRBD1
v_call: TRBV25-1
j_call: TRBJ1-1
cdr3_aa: CASSQHRGNTEAFF
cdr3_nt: TGTGCCAGCAGTCAACACAGGGGGAACACTGAAGCTTTCTTT

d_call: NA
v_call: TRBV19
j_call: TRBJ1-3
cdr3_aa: CASSYGKTGNTIYF
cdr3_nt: TGTGCCAGCAGTTACGGGAAGACAGGAAACACCATATATTTT

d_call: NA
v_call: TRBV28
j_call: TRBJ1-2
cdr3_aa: CASSPGGQGGIGPYGYTF
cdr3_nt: TGTGCCAGCAGCCCGGGCGGGCAGGGAGGTATCGGCCCGTATGGCTACACCTTC

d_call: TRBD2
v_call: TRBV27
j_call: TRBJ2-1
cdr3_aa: CASSFPYRGGGNEQFF
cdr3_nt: TGTGCCAGCAGTTTCCCCTATCGGGGGGGCGGCAATGAGCAGTTCTTC

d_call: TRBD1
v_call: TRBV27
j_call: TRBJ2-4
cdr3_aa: CASSFGDSLNIQYF
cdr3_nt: TGTGCCAGCAGTTTTGGGGACAGCTTAAACATTCAGTACTTC

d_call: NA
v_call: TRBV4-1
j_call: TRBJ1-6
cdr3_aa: CASSQTPGSYNSPLHF
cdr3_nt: TGCGCCAGCAGCCAAACCCCGGGATCCTATAATTCACCCCTCCACTTT

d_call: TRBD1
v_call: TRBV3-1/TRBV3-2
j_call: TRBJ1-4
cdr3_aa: CASSPPGTEEKLFF
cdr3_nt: TGTGCCAGCAGCCCCCCCGGGACAGAAGAAAAACTGTTTTTT

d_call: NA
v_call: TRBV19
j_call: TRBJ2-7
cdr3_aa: CASSIEGNYEQYF
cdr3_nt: TGTGCCAGTAGTATCGAGGGAAACTACGAGCAGTACTTC

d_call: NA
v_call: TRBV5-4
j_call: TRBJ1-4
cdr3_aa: CASSFKGGETNEKLFF
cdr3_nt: TGTGCCAGCAGCTTCAAAGGCGGGGAAACTAATGAAAAACTGTTTTTT

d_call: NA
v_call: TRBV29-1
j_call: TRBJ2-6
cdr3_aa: CSVDTGSGANVLTF
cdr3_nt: TGCAGCGTCGACACAGGGTCGGGGGCCAACGTCCTGACTTTC